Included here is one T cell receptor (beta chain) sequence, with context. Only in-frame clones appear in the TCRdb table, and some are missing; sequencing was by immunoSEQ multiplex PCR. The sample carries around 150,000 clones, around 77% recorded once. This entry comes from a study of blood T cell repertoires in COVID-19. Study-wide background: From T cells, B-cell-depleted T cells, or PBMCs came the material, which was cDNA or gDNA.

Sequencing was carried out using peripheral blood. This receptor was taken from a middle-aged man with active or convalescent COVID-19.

In DNA form, the CDR3 reads TGTGCCAGCAGCGTAGTGGGACTAGCGGGAGGAGATACGCAGTATTTT. It specifies CASSVVGLAGGDTQYF. The J gene is TRBJ2-3, the V gene TRBV9, with TRBD2 identical over 15 bases. The CDR3 has 16 residues. Germline V CDR1 and CDR2: SGDLS, YYNGEE. Trimming at V came to 0 bases and at J to 5 bases, leaving 1 base not matched to a gene.